The 2 T cell receptor beta chains below come from one sample, sequenced in a study of blood T cell repertoires in COVID-19. TCRdb's table, derived via immunoSEQ multiplex PCR, lists solely in-frame clones and lacks some. Among about 120,000 clones listed, 85% to 90% were seen once. Sequencing was performed on peripheral blood. Receptors were obtained from a man in his 60s with acute or convalescent COVID-19.

The chain uses TRBV5-1 and TRBJ2-5, with a weak D call TRBD1 (5 bases). Trimming stripped 3 bases from V and 2 bases from J, with 11 bases between. The length of the CDR3 is 14 residues. Germline V CDR1 and CDR2: SGHRS, YFSETQ. The CDR3 region is CASSSKGPQETQYF. The DNA of the CDR3 is TGCGCCAGCAGCTCAAAGGGGCCGCAAGAGACCCAGTACTTC.

This clone occurred a few times. V gene TRBV21-1 combines with J gene TRBJ2-7; the D call in the table, TRBD1, was not verified against the DNA. TRBV21-1 has pseudogene status. CDR3 length: 19 residues. The CDR3 region has the DNA TGTGCCAGCAGCAAAATCCCGGGACAGGGAAATTGCCCGGCCTACGAGCAGTACTTC. As protein: CASSKIPGQGNCPAYEQYF.